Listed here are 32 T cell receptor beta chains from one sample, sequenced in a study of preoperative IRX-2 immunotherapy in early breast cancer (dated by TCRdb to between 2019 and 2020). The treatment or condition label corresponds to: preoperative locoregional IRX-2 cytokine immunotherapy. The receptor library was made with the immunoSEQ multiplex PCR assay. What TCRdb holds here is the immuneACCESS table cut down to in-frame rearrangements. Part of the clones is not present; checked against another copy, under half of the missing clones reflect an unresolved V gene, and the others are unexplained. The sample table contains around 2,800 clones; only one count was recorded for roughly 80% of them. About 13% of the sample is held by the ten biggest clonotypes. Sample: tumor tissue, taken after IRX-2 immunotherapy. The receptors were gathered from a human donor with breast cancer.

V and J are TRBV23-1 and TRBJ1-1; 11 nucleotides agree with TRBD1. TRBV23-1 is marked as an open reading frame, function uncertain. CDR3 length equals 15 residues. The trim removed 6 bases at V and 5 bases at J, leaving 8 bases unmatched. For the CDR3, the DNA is TGCGCCAGCAGCCTCCGGACAGGGGGCAGGACTGAAGCTTTCTTT. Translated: CASSLRTGGRTEAFF.

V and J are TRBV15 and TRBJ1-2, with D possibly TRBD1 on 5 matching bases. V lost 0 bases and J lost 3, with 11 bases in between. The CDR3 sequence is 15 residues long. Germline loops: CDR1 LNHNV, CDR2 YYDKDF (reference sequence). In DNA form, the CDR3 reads TGTGCCACCAGCAGAGATGGGGCCCGTTACTATGGCTACACCTTC. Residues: CATSRDGARYYGYTF. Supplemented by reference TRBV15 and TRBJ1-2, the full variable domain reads DAMVIQNPRYQVTQFGKPVTLSCSQTLNHNVMYWYQQKSSQAPKLLFHYYDKDFNNEADTPDNFQSRRPNTSFCFLDIRSPGLGDTAMYLCATSRDGARYYGYTFGSGTRLTVV.

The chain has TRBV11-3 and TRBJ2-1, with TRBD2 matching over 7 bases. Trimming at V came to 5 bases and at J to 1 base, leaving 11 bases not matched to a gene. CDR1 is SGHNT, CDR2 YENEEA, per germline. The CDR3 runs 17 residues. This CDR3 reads CASSPAGREQSYNEQFF. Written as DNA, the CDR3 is TGTGCCAGCAGCCCAGCGGGGCGGGAGCAGTCCTACAATGAGCAGTTCTTC.

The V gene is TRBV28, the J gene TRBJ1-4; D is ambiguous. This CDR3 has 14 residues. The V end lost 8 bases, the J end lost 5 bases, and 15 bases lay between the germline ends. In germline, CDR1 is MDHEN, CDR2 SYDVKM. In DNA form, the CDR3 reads TGTGCCAGCTCTTTGTCGGGTCTAAATGAAAAACTGTTTTTT. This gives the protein CASSLSGLNEKLFF. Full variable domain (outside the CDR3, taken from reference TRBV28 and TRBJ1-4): DVKVTQSSRYLVKRTGEKVFLECVQDMDHENMFWYRQDPGLGLRLIYFSYDVKMKEKGDIPEGYSVSREKKERFSLILESASTNQTSMYLCASSLSGLNEKLFFGSGTQLSVL.

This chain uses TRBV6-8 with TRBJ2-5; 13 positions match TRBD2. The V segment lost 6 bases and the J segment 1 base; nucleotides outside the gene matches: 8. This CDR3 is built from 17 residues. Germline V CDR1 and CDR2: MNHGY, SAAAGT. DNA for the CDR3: TGTGCCAGCAGCCTCGGACTAGCGGGAGATCTCCAAGAGACCCAGTACTTC. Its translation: CASSLGLAGDLQETQYF.

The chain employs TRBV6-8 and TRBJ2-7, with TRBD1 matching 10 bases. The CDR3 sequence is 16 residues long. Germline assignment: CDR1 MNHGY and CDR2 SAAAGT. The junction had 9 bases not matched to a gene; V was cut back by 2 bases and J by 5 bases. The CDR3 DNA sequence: TGTGCCAGCAGTTACCTCAGACAGGGGGCGCAAAACGAGCAGTACTTC. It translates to CASSYLRQGAQNEQYF.

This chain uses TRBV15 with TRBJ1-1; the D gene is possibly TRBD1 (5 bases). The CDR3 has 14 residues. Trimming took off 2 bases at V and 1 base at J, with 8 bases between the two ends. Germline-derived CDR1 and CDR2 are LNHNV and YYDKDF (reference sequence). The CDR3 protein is CATSRQGRNTEAFF. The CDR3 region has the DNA TGTGCCACCAGCAGACAGGGCCGGAACACTGAAGCTTTCTTT.

The CDR3 region is CAISEDSYEQYF. The CDR3 DNA sequence: TGTGCCATCAGTGAGGACAGCTACGAGCAGTACTTC. This chain joins TRBV10-3 and TRBJ2-7; tentative D call: TRBD1 (5 bases). Per germline, CDR1 ENHRY and CDR2 SYGVKD. This CDR3 has 12 residues. Between the trimmed V and J ends, which lost 2 bases and 3 bases, there was a span of 5 bases.

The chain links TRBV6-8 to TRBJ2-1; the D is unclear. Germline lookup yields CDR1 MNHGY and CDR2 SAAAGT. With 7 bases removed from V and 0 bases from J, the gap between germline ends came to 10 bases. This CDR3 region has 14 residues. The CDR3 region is CASTGHSSYNEQFF. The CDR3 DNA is TGTGCCAGCACCGGGCATAGCTCCTACAATGAGCAGTTCTTC.

The CDR3 bases are TGTGCCAGCAGTGGGACAGCTGAAGAGACCCAGTACTTC. This encodes CASSGTAEETQYF. The V gene is TRBV6-8, the J gene TRBJ2-5, with 7 bases identical to TRBD1. CDR1 is MNHGY and CDR2 is SAAAGT in the germline V gene. The V and J ends lost 5 bases and 3 bases, in that order; junction bases with no gene match: 3. The CDR3 length is 13 residues.

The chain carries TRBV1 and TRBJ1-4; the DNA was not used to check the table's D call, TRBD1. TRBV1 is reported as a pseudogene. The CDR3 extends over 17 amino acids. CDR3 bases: TGCGCCAGCAGCCAGGCAACAGGGCCTGGGGATAATGAAAAACTGTTTTTT. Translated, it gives CASSQATGPGDNEKLFF.

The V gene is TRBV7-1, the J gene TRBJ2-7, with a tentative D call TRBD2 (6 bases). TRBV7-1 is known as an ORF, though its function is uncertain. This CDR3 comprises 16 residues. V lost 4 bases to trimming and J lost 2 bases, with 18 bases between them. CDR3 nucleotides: TGTGCCAGCAGCTTACCCCCGAACGGGGGTCCCTACGAGCAGTACTTC. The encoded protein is CASSLPPNGGPYEQYF.

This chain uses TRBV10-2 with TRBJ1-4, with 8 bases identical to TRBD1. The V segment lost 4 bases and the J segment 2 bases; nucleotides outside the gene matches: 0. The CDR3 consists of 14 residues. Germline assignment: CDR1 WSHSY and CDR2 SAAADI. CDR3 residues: CASSGTGTNEKLFF. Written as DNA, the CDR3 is TGCGCCAGCAGTGGGACAGGGACTAATGAAAAACTGTTTTTT.

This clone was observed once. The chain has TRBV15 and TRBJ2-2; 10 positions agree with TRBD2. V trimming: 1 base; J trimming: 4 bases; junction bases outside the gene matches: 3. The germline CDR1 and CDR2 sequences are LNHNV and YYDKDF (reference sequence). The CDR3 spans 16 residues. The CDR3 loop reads CATSRGLAGFTGELFF. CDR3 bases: TGTGCCACCAGCAGAGGACTAGCGGGTTTCACCGGGGAGCTGTTTTTT.

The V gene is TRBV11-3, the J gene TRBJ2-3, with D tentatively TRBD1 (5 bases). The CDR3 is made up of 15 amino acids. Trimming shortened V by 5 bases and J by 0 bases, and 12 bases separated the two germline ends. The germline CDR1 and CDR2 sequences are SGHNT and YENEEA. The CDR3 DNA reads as TGTGCCAGCAGCACCCAGGACAAAAGCACAGATACGCAGTATTTT. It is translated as CASSTQDKSTDTQYF.

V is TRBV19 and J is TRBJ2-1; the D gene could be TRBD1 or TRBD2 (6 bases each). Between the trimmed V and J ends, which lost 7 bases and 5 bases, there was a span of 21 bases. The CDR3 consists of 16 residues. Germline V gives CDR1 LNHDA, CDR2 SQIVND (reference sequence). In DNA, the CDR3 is TGTGCCAGTACCAGGGTGGGGGGCCCTACCAACAATGAGCAGTTCTTC. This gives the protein CASTRVGGPTNNEQFF. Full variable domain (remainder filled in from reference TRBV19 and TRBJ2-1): DGGITQSPKYLFRKEGQNVTLSCEQNLNHDAMYWYRQDPGQGLRLIYYSQIVNDFQKGDIAEGYSVSREKKESFPLTVTSAQKNPTAFYLCASTRVGGPTNNEQFFGPGTRLTVL.

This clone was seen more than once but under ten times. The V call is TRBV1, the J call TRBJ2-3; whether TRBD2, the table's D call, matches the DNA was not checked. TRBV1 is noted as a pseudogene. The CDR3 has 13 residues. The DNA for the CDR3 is TGCGCCAGCAGCCAACTAGCATCAGATACGCAGTATTTT. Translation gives CASSQLASDTQYF.

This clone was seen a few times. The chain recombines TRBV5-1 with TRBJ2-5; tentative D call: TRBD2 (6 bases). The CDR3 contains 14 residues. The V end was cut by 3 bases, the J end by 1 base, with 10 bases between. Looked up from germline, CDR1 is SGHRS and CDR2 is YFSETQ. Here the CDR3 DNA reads TGCGCCAGCAGCTCGGGACTGATCCAAGAGACCCAGTACTTC. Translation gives CASSSGLIQETQYF.

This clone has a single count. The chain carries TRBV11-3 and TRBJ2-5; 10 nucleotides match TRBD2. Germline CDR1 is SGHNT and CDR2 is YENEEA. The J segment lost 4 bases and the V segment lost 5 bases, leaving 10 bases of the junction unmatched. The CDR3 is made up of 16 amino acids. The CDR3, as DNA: TGTGCCAGCAGCCTTTTAGCGGGAGGAAGGGGAGAGACCCAGTACTTC. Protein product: CASSLLAGGRGETQYF.

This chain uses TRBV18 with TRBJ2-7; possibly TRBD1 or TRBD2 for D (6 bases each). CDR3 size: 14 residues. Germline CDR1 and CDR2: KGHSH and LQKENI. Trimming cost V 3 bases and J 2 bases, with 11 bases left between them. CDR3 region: CASSPKGGTYEQYF. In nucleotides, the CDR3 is TGTGCCAGCTCACCCAAGGGGGGTACCTACGAGCAGTACTTC.

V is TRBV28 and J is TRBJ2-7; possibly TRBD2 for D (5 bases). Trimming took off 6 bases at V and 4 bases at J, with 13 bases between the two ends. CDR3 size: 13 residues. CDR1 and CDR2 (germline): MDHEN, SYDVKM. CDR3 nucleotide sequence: TGTGCCAGCAGCCGAAGGGAGTTATACGAGCAGTACTTC. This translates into CASSRRELYEQYF.

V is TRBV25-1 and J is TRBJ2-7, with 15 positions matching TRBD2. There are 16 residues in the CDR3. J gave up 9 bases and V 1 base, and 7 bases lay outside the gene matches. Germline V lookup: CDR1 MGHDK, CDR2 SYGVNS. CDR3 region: CASSESMGLAGGGQYF. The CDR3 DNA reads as TGTGCCAGCAGTGAATCTATGGGACTAGCGGGAGGAGGGCAGTACTTC.

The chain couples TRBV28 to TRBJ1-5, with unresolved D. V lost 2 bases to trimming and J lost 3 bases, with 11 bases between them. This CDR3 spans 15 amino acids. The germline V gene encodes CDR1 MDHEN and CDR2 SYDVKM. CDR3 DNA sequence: TGTGCCAGCAGTTTAGTGGAGCTGAACAATCAGCCCCAGCATTTT. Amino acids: CASSLVELNNQPQHF.

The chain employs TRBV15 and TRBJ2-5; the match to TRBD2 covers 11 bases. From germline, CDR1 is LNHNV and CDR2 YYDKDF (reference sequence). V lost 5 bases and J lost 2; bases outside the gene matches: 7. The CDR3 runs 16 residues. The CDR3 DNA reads TGTGCCACCAGCTTCCGACTAGCGGGGAGGCAAGAGACCCAGTACTTC. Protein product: CATSFRLAGRQETQYF.

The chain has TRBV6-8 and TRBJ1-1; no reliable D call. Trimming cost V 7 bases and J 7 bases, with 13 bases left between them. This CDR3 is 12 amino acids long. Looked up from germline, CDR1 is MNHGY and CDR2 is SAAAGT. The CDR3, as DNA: TGTGCCAGCAATCCCAGGTTGGGTGAAGCTTTCTTT. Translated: CASNPRLGEAFF.

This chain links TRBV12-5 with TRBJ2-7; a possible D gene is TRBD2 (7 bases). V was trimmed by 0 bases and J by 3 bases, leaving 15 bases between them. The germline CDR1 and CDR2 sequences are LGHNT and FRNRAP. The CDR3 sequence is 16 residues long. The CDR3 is CASGLVLAGAIYEQYF. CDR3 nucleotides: TGTGCTAGTGGTTTGGTACTTGCGGGGGCGATCTACGAGCAGTACTTC. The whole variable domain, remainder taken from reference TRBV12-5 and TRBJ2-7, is DARVTQTPRHKVTEMGQEVTMRCQPILGHNTVFWYRQTMMQGLELLAYFRNRAPLDDSGMPKDRFSAEMPDATLATLKIQPSEPRDSAVYFCASGLVLAGAIYEQYFGPGTRLTVT.

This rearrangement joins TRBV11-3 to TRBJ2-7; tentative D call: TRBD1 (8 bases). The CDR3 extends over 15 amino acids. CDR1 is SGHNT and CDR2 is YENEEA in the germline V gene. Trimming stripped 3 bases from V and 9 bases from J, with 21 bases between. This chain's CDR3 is CASSFSGTGESRQYF. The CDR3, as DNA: TGTGCCAGCAGCTTCAGCGGGACAGGAGAGAGTAGGCAGTACTTC.

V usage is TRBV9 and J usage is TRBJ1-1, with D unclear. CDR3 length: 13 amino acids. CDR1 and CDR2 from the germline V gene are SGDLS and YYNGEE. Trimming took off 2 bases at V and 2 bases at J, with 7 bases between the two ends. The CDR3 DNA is TGTGCCAGCAGCGTTCAGATCAACACTGAAGCTTTCTTT. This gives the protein CASSVQINTEAFF.

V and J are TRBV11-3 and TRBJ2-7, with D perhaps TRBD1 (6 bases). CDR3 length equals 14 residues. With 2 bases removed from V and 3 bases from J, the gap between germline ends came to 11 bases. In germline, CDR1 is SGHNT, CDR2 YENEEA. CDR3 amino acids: CASSLRGYVYEQYF. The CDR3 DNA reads TGTGCCAGCAGCTTAAGGGGGTACGTCTACGAGCAGTACTTC. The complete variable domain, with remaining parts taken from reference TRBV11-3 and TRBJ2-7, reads EAGVVQSPRYKIIEKKQPVAFWCNPISGHNTLYWYLQNLGQGPELLIRYENEEAVDDSQLPKDRFSAERLKGVDSTLKIQPAELGDSAVYLCASSLRGYVYEQYFGPGTRLTVT.

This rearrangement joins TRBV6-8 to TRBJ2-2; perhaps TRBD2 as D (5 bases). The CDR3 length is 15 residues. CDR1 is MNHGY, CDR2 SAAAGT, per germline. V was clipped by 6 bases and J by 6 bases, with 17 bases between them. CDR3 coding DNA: TGTGCCAGCAGGCTGGGCTCGGGATTCGCCGGGGAGCTGTTTTTT. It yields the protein CASRLGSGFAGELFF.

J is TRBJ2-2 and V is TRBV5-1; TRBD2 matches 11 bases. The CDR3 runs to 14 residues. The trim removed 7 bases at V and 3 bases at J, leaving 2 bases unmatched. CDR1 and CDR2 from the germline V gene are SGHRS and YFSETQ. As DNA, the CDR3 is TGCGCCAGCTATAGCGGGGGGGACACCGGGGAGCTGTTTTTT. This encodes CASYSGGDTGELFF.

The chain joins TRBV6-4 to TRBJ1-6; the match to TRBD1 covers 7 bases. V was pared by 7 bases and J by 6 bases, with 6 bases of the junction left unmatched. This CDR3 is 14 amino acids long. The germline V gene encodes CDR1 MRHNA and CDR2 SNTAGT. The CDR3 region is CASTTTGSNSPLHF. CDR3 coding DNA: TGTGCCAGCACCACGACAGGGTCTAATTCACCCCTCCACTTT.